This paragraph covers one T cell receptor (beta chain) sequence. Generated by immunoSEQ multiplex PCR, the TCRdb table keeps only in-frame clones and is missing some. The table records around 60,000 clones, approximately 80% of them present only once. The data were obtained in a study of blood T cell repertoires in COVID-19. The CDR3 is 15 amino acids. The trim removed 0 bases at V and 3 bases at J, leaving 0 bases unmatched. Per germline, CDR1 MNHNS and CDR2 SASEGT. Source material: peripheral blood. The clonotype originates from a human donor in a cohort sampled during active COVID-19. This chain uses TRBV6-1 with TRBJ2-2; TRBD1 aligns across 8 bases. CDR3 amino acids: CASSEATGDTGELFF. CDR3 DNA sequence: TGTGCCAGCAGTGAAGCGACAGGGGACACCGGGGAGCTGTTTTTT.